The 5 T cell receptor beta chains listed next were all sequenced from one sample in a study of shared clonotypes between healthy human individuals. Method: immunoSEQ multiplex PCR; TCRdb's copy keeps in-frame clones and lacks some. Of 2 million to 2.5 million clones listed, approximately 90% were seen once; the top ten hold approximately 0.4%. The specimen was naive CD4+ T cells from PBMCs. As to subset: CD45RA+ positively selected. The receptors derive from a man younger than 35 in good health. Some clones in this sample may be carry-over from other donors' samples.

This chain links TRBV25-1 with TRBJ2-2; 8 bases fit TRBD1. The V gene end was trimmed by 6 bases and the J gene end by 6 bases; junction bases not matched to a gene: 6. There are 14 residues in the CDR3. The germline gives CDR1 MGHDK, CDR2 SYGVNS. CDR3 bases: TGTGCCAGCAGGGACAGGGTCGGACCCGGGGAGCTGTTTTTT. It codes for CASRDRVGPGELFF.

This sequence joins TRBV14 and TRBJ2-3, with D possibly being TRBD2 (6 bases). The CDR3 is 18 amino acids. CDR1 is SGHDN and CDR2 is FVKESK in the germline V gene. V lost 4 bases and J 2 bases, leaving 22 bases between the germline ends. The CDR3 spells CASSLYSPGLSYTDTQYF. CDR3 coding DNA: TGTGCCAGCAGCCTTTACTCCCCGGGACTTTCGTACACAGATACGCAGTATTTT.

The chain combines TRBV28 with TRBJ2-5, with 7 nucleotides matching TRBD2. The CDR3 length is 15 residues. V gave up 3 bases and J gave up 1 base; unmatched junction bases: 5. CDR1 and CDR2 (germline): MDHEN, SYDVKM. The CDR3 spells CASSFLAALQETQYF. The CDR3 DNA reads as TGTGCCAGCAGTTTTCTAGCGGCACTCCAAGAGACCCAGTACTTC.

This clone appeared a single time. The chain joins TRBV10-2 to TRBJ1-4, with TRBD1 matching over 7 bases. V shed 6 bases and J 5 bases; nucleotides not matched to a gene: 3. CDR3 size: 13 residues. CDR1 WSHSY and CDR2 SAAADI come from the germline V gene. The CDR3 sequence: CASRDRRNEKLFF. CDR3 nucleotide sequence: TGCGCCAGCAGGGACAGGCGGAATGAAAAACTGTTTTTT.

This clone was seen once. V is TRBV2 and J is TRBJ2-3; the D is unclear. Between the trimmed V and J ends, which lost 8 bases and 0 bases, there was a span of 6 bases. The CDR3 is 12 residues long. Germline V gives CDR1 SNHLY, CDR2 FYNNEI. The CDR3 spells CASGLSTDTQYF. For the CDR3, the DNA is TGTGCCAGCGGGCTAAGCACAGATACGCAGTATTTT.